This T cell receptor beta chain was obtained from a study of shared clonotypes between healthy human individuals. Remarks on this clone: The antigen remains unidentified.

Deep-level settings were used for running the assay. Produced via immunoSEQ multiplex PCR; TCRdb's table is partial and in-frame only. Seen here are 1.4 million to 1.5 million clones, roughly 96% observed once, and the top ten hold roughly 1.2%. Researchers partitioned CD4+ cells into CD45RA+ naive and CD45RA-negative memory subsets. Germline V gene data show CDR1 as ENHRY and CDR2 as SYGVKD. CDR3 length: 12 residues. Trimming pared 5 bases from V and 7 bases from J, leaving 9 bases between. Notes on the study in general: Rarefaction revealed incomplete sorted-subset sequencing despite large depth. Non-shared clonotypes had lower generation probabilities than those shared by all four donors.

Material for sequencing was naive CD4+ T cells sorted from blood. Subset meaning: CD45RA+ positively selected. The chain combines TRBV10-3 with TRBJ2-1; a weak D match, TRBD2 (6 bases). The clonotype was recovered from a man aged 25-45 years in good health. The CDR3 DNA reads as TGTGCCATCAGTAGCGGGCAGAATGAGCAGTTCTTC. Its protein is CAISSGQNEQFF.